This T cell receptor beta chain originates from a study of T cell changes during pregnancy in multiple sclerosis. CDR1 is SGHAT and CDR2 is FQNNGV in the germline V gene. This CDR3 is built from 12 residues. Trimming stripped 2 bases from V and 6 bases from J, with 8 bases between. Measured with immunoSEQ multiplex PCR; TCRdb has only the in-frame clones, and not every one. Altogether approximately 37,000 clones are present, 80% to 90% being singletons, with the ten largest covering approximately 1.3%. This clone was observed a handful of times. Source: CD4+ T cells from peripheral blood mononuclear cells, taken in the first trimester of pregnancy. The chain couples TRBV11-2 to TRBJ2-7; D is uncertain. The clonotype was recovered from a female donor with multiple sclerosis, enrolled in a pregnancy study. CDR3 residues: CASSLLLVEQYF. CDR3 DNA: TGTGCCAGCAGCTTATTACTCGTCGAGCAGTACTTC.